This T cell receptor (beta chain) appears in the sequencing data of a study of beta chain features in type 1 diabetes. The entirety of the isolated RNA underwent reverse transcription, so expressed TCRB transcripts were sequenced. Sequencing used immunoSEQ multiplex PCR; TCRdb keeps in-frame clones, though not all of them. In the table there are under 250,000 clones, 25% to 30% of which are singletons. General observations from the study: Shorter templates might be favored by PCR, and equally so in patients and in controls. Moderate but significant shortening of TCRB CDR3s was recorded in all four CD4+ subsets from Type 1 diabetes patients. A greater similarity of naive, central memory and Treg TCRB repertoires was seen among patients than among healthy donors.

Germline V gene data show CDR1 as SGHTA and CDR2 as FQGNSA. V dropped 4 bases and J dropped 6; count of bases not matched to a gene: 1. The CDR3 is 12 residues long. Sorted populations all exceeded 95% purity. Comment on this clone: Its specificity is unknown.

The sequence came from a man aged 30 to 45 in good health. Material for sequencing was central memory CD4+ T cells from blood. The rearrangement joins TRBV7-2 to TRBJ1-1, with TRBD1 identical over 8 bases. The CDR3 DNA sequence: TGTGCCAGCAGCTCACAGGGGGCTGAAGCTTTCTTT. It is translated as CASSSQGAEAFF.